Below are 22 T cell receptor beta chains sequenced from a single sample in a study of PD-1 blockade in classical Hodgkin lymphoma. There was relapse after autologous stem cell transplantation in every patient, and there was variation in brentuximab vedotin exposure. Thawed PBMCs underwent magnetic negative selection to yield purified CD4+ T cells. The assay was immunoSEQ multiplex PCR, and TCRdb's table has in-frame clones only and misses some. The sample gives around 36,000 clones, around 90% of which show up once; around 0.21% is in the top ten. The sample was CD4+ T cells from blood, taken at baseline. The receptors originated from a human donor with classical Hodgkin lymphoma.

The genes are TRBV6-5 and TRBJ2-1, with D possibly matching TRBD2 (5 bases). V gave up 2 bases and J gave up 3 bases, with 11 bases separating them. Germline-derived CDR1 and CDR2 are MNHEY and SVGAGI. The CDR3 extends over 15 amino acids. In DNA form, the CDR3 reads TGTGCCAGCAGTTACGCCCTCGGACTCTACAATGAGCAGTTCTTC. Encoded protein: CASSYALGLYNEQFF.

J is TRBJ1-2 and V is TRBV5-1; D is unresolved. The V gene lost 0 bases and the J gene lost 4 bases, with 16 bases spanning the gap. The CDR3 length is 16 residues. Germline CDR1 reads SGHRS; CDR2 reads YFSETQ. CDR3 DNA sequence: TGCGCCAGCAGCTTGGATTGGGCTTCCCGTACCTATGGCTACACCTTC. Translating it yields CASSLDWASRTYGYTF.

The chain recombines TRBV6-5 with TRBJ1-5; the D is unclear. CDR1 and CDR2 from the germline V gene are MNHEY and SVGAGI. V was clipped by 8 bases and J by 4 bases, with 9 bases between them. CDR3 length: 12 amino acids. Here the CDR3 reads CASHDENQPQHF. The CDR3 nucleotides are TGTGCCAGCCATGACGAGAATCAGCCCCAGCATTTT.

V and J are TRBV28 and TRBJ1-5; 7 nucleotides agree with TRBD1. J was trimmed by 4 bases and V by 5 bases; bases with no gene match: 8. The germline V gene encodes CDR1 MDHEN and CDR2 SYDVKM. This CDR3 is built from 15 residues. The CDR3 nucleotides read TGTGCCAGCAGTCGTTCCGGGGACAGAAATCAGCCCCAGCATTTT. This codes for CASSRSGDRNQPQHF.

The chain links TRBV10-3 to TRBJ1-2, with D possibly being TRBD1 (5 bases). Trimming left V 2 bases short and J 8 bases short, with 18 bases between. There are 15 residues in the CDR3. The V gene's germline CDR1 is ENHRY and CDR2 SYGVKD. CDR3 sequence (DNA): TGTGCCATCAGTGAGCCTCCTGGGACGGCCTTAGGCTACACCTTC. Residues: CAISEPPGTALGYTF.

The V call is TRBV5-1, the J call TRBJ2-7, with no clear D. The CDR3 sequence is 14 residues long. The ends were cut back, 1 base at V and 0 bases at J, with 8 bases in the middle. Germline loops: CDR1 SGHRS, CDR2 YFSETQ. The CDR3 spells CASSLLSSSYEQYF. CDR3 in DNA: TGCGCCAGCAGCTTGTTGAGCAGCTCCTACGAGCAGTACTTC.

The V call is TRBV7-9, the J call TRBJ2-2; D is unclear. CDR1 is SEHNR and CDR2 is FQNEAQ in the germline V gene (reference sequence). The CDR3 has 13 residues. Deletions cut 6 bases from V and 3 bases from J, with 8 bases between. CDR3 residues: CASSSEYTGELFF. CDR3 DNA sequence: TGTGCCAGCAGTTCAGAGTACACCGGGGAGCTGTTTTTT.

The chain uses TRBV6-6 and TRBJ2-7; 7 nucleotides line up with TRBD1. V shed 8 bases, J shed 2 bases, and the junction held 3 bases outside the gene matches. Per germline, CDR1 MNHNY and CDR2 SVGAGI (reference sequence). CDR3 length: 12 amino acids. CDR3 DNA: TGTGCCAGCGAGGGACAGACCTACGAGCAGTACTTC. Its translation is CASEGQTYEQYF.

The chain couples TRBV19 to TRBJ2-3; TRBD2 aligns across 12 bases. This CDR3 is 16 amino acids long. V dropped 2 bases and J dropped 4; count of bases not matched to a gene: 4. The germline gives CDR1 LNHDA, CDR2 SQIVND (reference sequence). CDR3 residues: CASSITSGRLADTQYF. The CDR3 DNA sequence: TGTGCCAGTAGTATAACTAGCGGGAGGTTGGCAGATACGCAGTATTTT.

The CDR3 region is CASVLAGLSYEQYF. The CDR3 DNA follows: TGTGCCAGCGTTCTAGCGGGCCTTTCCTACGAGCAGTACTTC. The genes are TRBV28 and TRBJ2-7; 8 positions match TRBD2. Germline V CDR1 and CDR2: MDHEN, SYDVKM. Losses at the gene ends were 8 bases for V and 1 base for J; bases not matched to a gene: 7. CDR3 length equals 14 residues.

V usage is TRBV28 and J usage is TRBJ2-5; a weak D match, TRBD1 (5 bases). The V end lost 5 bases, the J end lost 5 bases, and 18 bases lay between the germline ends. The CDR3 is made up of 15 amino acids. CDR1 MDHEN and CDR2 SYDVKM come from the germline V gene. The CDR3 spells CASSLGQGGEETQYF. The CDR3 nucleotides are TGTGCCAGCAGTCTGGGTCAGGGTGGTGAGGAGACCCAGTACTTC.

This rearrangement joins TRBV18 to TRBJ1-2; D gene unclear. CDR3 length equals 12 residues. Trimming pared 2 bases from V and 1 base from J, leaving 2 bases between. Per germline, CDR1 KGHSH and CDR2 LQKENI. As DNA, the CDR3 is TGTGCCAGCTCACCAATTAACTATGGCTACACCTTC. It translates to CASSPINYGYTF.

CDR3 loop: CASSFGQGETQYF. For the CDR3, the DNA is TGTGCCAGCAGCTTCGGACAGGGTGAGACCCAGTACTTC. V is TRBV11-2 and J is TRBJ2-5, with 8 positions matching TRBD1. The ends lost 3 bases at V and 5 bases at J; junction bases unmatched: 2. CDR1 SGHAT and CDR2 FQNNGV come from the germline V gene. The CDR3 sequence is 13 residues long.

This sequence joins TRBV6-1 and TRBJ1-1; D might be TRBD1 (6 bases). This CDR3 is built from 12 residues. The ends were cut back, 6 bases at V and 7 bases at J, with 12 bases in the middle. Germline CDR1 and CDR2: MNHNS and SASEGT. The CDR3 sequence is CASRMADSEAFF. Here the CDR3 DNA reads TGTGCCAGCAGGATGGCGGACAGTGAAGCTTTCTTT.

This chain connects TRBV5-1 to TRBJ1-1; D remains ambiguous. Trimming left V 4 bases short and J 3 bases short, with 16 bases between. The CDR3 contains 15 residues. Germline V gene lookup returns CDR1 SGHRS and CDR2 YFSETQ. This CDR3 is CASSPYSAGDTEAFF. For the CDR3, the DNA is TGCGCCAGCAGCCCCTACTCGGCCGGGGACACTGAAGCTTTCTTT.

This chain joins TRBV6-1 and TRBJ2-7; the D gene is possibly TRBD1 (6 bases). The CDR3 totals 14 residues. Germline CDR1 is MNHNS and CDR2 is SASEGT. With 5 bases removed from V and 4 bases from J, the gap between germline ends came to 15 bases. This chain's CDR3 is CASSIDRTLYEQYF. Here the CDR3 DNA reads TGTGCCAGCAGTATCGACAGGACTTTATACGAGCAGTACTTC.

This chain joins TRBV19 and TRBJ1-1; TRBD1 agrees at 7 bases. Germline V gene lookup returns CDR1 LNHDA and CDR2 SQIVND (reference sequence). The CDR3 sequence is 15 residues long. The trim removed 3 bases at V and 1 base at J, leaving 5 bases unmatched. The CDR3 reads CASSISGQPNTEAFF. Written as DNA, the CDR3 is TGTGCCAGTAGTATCTCGGGACAGCCGAACACTGAAGCTTTCTTT.

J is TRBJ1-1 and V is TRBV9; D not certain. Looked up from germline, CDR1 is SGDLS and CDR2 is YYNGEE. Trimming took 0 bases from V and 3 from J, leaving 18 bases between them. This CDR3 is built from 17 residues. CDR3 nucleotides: TGTGCCAGCAGCGTAGATCCCCAGCTGGCCGTGGACACTGAAGCTTTCTTT. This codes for CASSVDPQLAVDTEAFF.

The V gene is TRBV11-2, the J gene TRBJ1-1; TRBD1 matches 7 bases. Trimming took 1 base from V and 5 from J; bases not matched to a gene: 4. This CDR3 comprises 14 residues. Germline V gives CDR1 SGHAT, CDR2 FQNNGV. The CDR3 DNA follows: TGTGCCAGCAGCTTAGTAGGGGGCACAACTGAAGCTTTCTTT. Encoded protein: CASSLVGGTTEAFF.

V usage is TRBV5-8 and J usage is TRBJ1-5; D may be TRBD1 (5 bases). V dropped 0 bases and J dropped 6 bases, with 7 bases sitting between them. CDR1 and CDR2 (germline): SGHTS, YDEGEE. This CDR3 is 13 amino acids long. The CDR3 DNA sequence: TGTGCCAGCAGCTTGGCCAGGGTTCAGCCCCAGCATTTT. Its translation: CASSLARVQPQHF.

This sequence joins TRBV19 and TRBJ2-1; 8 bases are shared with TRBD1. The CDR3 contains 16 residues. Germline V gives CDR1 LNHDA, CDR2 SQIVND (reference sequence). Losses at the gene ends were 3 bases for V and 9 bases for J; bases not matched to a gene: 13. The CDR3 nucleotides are TGTGCCAGTAGTATGCCGGGCAGGGGGCTGGGAGTTGAGCAGTTCTTC. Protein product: CASSMPGRGLGVEQFF.

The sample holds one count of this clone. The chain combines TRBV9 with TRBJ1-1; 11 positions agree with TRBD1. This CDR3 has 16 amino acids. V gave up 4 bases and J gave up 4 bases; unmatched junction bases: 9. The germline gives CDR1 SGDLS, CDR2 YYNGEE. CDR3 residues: CASSTRTGGGATEAFF. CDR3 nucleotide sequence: TGTGCCAGCAGCACGCGGACAGGGGGCGGTGCCACTGAAGCTTTCTTT.